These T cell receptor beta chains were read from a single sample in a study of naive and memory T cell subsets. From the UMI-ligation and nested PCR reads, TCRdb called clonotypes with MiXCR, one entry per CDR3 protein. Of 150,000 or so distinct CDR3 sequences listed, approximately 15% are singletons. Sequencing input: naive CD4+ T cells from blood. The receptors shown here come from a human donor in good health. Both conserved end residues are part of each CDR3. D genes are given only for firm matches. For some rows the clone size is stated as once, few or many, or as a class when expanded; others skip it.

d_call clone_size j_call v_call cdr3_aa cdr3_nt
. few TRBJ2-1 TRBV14 CASSRGDIYNEQFF TGTGCCAGCAGCCGAGGAGACATCTACAATGAGCAGTTCTTC
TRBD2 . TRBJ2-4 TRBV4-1 CASSPGLAVRLAKNIQYF TGCGCCAGCAGCCCCGGACTAGCGGTACGTTTAGCCAAAAACATTCAGTACTTC
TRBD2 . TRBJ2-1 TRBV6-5 CASKSASGRHEQFF TGTGCCAGCAAATCGGCTAGCGGGAGGCATGAGCAGTTCTTC
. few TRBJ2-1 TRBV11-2 CASSSQGGQFF TGTGCCAGCAGCTCTCAGGGCGGGCAGTTCTTC
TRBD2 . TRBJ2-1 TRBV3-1 CASSGLSGSPNEQFF TGTGCCAGCAGCGGTCTCAGCGGGAGTCCCAATGAGCAGTTCTTC
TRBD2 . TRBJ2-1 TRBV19 CASSILAGVPNEQFF TGTGCCAGTAGTATACTAGCGGGAGTTCCCAATGAGCAGTTCTTC
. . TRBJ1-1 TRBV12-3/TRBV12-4 CASSFGQPNTEAFF TGTGCCAGCAGTTTCGGACAGCCGAACACTGAAGCTTTCTTT
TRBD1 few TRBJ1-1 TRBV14 CASRRQGYTEAFF TGTGCCAGCAGGAGACAGGGTTACACTGAAGCTTTCTTT
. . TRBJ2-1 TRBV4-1 CASSQVRLLIKNNEQFF TGCGCCAGCAGCCAAGTACGACTATTAATAAAAAACAATGAGCAGTTCTTC
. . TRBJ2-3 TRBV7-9 CASSFGAGTDTQYF TGTGCCAGCAGCTTTGGAGCGGGCACAGATACGCAGTATTTT
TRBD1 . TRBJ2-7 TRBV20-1 CSAGSIGTANSYEQYF TGCAGTGCCGGGTCAATCGGGACAGCTAACTCCTACGAGCAGTACTTC
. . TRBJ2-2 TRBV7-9 CASSSQGLRNTGELFF TGTGCCAGCAGCTCCCAGGGTTTGAGGAACACCGGGGAGCTGTTTTTT
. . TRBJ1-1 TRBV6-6 CASSWGDGLNTEAFF TGTGCCAGCAGTTGGGGGGACGGACTAAACACTGAAGCTTTCTTT
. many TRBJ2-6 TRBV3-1 CASSQTGSGANVLTF TGTGCCAGCAGCCAAACGGGCTCTGGGGCCAACGTCCTGACTTTC
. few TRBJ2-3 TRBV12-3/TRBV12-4 CASNLGLTDTQYF TGTGCCAGTAACTTGGGACTTACAGATACGCAGTATTTT
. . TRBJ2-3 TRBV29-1 CSVEIGGRGTDTQYF TGCAGCGTTGAGATTGGTGGCAGGGGCACAGATACGCAGTATTTT
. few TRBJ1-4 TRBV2 CASSARDIGFF TGTGCCAGCAGTGCCCGGGACATCGGGTTTTTT
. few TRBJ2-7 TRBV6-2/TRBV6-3 CASSYGVVEQYF TGTGCCAGCAGTTACGGGGTTGTCGAGCAGTACTTC
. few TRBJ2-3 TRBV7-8 CASSFRGSTDTQYF TGTGCCAGCAGCTTCCGGGGCTCCACAGATACGCAGTATTTT
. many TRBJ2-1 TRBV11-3 CASSGYGPRGRPSEQFF TGTGCCAGCAGCGGATACGGGCCAAGGGGCCGCCCCAGTGAGCAGTTCTTC
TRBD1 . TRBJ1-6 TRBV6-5 CASSYSRTGDSPLHF TGTGCCAGCAGTTACTCCCGGACAGGGGATTCACCCCTCCACTTT
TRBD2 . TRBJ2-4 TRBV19 CASSQRAGGRNIQYF TGTGCCAGTAGTCAGAGAGCGGGAGGGCGAAACATTCAGTACTTC
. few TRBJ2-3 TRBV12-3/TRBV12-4 CASSLTGGRTDTQYF TGTGCCAGCAGTTTAACCGGAGGGAGGACAGATACGCAGTATTTT
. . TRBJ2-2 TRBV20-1 CSAKGRANTGELFF TGCAGTGCTAAGGGCAGGGCTAACACCGGGGAGCTGTTTTTT
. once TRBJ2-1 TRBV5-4 CASSLVLAAYNEQFF TGTGCCAGCAGCTTGGTATTAGCGGCCTACAATGAGCAGTTCTTC
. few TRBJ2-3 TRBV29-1 CSVGVSLSTDTQYF TGCAGCGTTGGAGTCAGCCTGAGCACAGATACGCAGTATTTT
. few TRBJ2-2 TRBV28 CASSSPLVPGELFF TGTGCCAGCTCATCCCCCCTTGTGCCCGGGGAGCTGTTTTTT
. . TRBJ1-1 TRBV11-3 CASSFGPTEAFF TGTGCCAGCAGCTTTGGACCCACTGAAGCTTTCTTT
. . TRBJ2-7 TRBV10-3 CAISRLGSYEQYF TGTGCCATCAGTCGGTTGGGATCCTACGAGCAGTACTTC
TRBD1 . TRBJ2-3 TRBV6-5 CASSRGDRGPDTQYF TGTGCCAGCAGCCGGGGAGACAGGGGGCCAGATACGCAGTATTTT
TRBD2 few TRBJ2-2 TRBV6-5 CASESSGSGDTGELFF TGTGCCAGTGAGAGTAGCGGGAGTGGGGACACCGGGGAGCTGTTTTTT
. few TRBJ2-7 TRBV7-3 CASSLPSGKTGEQYF TGTGCCAGCAGCTTACCCTCCGGGAAGACCGGCGAGCAGTACTTC
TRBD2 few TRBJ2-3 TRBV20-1 CSASSGGGADTQYF TGCAGTGCTAGTAGCGGGGGAGGGGCAGATACGCAGTATTTT
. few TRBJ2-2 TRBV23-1 CASSQFLSGIRGTGELFF TGCGCCAGCAGTCAATTCCTCTCCGGCATCCGGGGCACCGGGGAGCTGTTTTTT
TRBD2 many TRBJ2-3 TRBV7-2 CASRIAGGRTDTQYF TGTGCCAGCAGAATAGCGGGAGGCCGCACAGATACGCAGTATTTT
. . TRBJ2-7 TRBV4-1 CASSQDLGGHGHF TGCGCCAGCAGCCAAGATCTGGGGGGACACGGCCACTTC
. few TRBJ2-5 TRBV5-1 CASSLRQGGLEETQYF TGCGCCAGCAGCTTGCGTCAGGGGGGGCTAGAAGAGACCCAGTACTTC
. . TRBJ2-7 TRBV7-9 CASSLVGPVGVEQYF TGTGCCAGCAGCTTAGTTGGTCCAGTCGGGGTGGAGCAGTACTTC
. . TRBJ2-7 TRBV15 CATSRAGAAALMSYEQYF TGTGCCACCAGCAGGGCCGGCGCGGCAGCCCTGATGAGCTACGAGCAGTACTTC
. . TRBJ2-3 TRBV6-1 CASSYTPEPPSQYF TGTGCCAGCAGTTACACACCGGAACCCCCATCGCAGTATTTT
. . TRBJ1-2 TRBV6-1 CASSEAGPAAYGYTF TGTGCCAGCAGTGAAGCGGGACCCGCAGCCTATGGCTACACCTTC
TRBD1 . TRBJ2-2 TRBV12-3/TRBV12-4 CASRLPGTGNTGELFF TGTGCCAGCAGACTACCCGGGACAGGGAACACCGGGGAGCTGTTTTTT
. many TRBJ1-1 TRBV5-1 CASNTNTMNTEAFF TGCGCCAGCAATACCAACACCATGAACACTGAAGCTTTCTTT
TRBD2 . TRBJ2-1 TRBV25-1 CASSRAGWYNEQFF TGTGCCAGCAGTAGAGCGGGATGGTACAATGAGCAGTTCTTC
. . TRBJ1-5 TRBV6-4 CASSDLKLGNQPQHF TGTGCCAGCAGTGACCTAAAGCTAGGAAATCAGCCCCAGCATTTT
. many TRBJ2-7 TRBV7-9 CASSLAGMSHEQYF TGTGCCAGCAGCTTAGCGGGGATGTCCCACGAGCAGTACTTC
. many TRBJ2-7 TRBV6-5 CASSYLPGSRPYEQYF TGTGCCAGCAGTTACCTCCCTGGGAGCCGACCCTACGAGCAGTACTTC
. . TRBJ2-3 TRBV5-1 CASSLASSSGTDTQYF TGCGCCAGCAGCTTGGCCTCGTCTAGCGGCACAGATACGCAGTATTTT
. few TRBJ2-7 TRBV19 CASSRDGYSYEQYF TGTGCCAGTAGCCGGGACGGATACTCCTACGAGCAGTACTTC